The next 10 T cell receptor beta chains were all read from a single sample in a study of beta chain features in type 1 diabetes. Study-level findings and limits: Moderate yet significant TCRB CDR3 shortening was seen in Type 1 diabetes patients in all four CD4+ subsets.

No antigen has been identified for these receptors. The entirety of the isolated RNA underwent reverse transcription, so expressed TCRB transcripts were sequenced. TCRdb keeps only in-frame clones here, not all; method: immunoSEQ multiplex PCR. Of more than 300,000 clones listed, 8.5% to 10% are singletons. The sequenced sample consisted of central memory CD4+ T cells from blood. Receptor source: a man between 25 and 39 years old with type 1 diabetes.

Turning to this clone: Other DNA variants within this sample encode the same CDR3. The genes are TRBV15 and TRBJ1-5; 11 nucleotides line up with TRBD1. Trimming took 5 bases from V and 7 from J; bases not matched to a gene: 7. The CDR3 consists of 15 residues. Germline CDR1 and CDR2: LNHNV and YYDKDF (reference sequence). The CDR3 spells CATSRGGQGDQPQHF. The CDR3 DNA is TGTGCCACCAGCCGAGGGGGACAGGGGGACCAGCCCCAGCATTTT.

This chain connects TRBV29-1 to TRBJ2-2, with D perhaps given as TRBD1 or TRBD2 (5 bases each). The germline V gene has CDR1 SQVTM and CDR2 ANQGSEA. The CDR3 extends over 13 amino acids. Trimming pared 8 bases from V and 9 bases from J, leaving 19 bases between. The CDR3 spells CSPTDTGDRELFF. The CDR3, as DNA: TGCAGCCCGACGGACACCGGGGATCGGGAGCTGTTTTTT.

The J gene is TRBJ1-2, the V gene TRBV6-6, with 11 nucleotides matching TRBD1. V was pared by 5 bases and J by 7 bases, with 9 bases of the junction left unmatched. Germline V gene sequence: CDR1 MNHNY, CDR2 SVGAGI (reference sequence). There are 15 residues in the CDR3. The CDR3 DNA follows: TGTGCCAGCAGTCAATTGGACAGGGGGCCGTTTGGCTACACCTTC. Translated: CASSQLDRGPFGYTF.

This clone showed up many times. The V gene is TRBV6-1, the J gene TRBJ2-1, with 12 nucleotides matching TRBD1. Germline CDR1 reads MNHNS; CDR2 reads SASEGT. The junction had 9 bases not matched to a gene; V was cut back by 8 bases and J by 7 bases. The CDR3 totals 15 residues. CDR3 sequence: CASLAGTGGRNEQFF. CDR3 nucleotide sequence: TGTGCCAGCCTCGCCGGGACAGGGGGCAGGAATGAGCAGTTCTTC.

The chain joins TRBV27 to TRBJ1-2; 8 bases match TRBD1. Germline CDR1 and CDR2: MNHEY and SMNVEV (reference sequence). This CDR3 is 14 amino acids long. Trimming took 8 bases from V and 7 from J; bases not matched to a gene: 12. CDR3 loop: CASSQEDRDSGYTF. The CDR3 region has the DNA TGTGCCAGCTCCCAGGAGGACAGGGATAGTGGCTACACCTTC.

The CDR3 region is CASSLAGTSGGEDTQYF. CDR3 in DNA: TGCGCCAGCAGCTTGGCCGGGACTAGCGGAGGGGAAGATACGCAGTATTTT. The chain is built from TRBV5-1 and TRBJ2-3; TRBD2 matches at 11 bases. The CDR3 is made up of 17 amino acids. Trimming cost V 0 bases and J 5 bases; bases outside gene matches: 8. Looked up from germline, CDR1 is SGHRS and CDR2 is YFSETQ.

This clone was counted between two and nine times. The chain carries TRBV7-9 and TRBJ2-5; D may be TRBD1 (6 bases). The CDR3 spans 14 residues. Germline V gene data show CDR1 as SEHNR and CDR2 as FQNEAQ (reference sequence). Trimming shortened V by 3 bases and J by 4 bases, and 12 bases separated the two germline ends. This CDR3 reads CASSFEPGAETQYF. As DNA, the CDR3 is TGTGCCAGCAGCTTTGAGCCAGGGGCAGAGACCCAGTACTTC.

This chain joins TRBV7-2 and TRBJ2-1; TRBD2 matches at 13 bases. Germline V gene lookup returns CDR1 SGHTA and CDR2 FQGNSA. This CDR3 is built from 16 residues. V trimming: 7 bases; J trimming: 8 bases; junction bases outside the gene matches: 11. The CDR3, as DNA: TGTGCCAGCAAACTAACCGGGACTAGCGGGAATCATGAGCAGTTCTTC. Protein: CASKLTGTSGNHEQFF.

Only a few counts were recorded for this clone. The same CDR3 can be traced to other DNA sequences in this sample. CDR3 nucleotide sequence: TGCGCCAGCAGCTTGTACACCGGGGAGCTGTTTTTT. Translating it yields CASSLYTGELFF. The V gene is TRBV5-1, the J gene TRBJ2-2, with D unclear. Looked up from germline, CDR1 is SGHRS and CDR2 is YFSETQ. The V and J ends lost 1 base and 3 bases respectively, with 1 base between them. The CDR3 sequence is 12 residues long.

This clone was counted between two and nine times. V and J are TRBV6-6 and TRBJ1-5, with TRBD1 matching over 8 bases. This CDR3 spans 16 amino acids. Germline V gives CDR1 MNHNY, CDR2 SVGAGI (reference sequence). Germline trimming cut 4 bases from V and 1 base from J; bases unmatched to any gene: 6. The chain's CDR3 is CASSSGQGESNQPQHF. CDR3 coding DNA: TGTGCCAGCAGTTCCGGACAGGGAGAAAGCAATCAGCCCCAGCATTTT.